This T cell receptor (beta chain) originates from a study of T cells after posttransplantation cyclophosphamide. The study, taken as a whole, reports: Skin or GI-infiltrating T cells shared few TRB sequences with blood. Recipient CMV seropositivity and CMV reactivation strongly tracked TRB clonality. Later blood repertoires were often dominated by clones from the donor CD8+ memory compartment.

Using immunoSEQ multiplex PCR, the repertoire was profiled, and TCRdb retains in-frame clones only, with some absent. This sample includes tens of thousands of clones with no singletons; its ten biggest clones take up 4.5%. CDR3 length: 16 amino acids. Germline V lookup: CDR1 MNHNY, CDR2 SVGAGI (reference sequence). This clone was detected ten times or more. Its antigen is as yet unknown. The germline gene is not matched at one end of the junction; a read error may be the cause. On the day of bone marrow donation, the related graft donor provided peripheral blood. V gene TRBV6-6 combines with J gene TRBJ2-2; 9 bases are a match to TRBD1. Input material: PBMCs. This TCR derives from a woman in her 50s in good health and a related stem cell transplant donor. The CDR3 loop is CASTPNRGLNNGELFF. For the CDR3, the DNA is TGTGCCAGCACCCCTAACAGGGGGCTGAACAACGGGGAGCTGTTTTTT.